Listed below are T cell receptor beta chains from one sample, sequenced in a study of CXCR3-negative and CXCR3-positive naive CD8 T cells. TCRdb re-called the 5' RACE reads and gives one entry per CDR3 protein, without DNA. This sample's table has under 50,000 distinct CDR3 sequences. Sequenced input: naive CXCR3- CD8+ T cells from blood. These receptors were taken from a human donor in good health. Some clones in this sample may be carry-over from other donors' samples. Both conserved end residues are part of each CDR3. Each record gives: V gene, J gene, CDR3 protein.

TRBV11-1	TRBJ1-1	CASSLGQTNTEAFF
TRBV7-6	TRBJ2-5	CASSPWTERETQYF
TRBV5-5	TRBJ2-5	CASSLEVIETQYF
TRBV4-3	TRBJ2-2	CASSQDLRASGRGGELFF
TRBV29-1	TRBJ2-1	CSASYRGGRDLNEQFF
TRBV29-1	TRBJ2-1	CSVVGLAGYSSYNEQFF
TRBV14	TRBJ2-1	CASSQTREQFF
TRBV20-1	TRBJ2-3	CSANSLETNTDTQYF
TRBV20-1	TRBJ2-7	CSASGQSDYEQYF
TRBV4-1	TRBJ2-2	CASSHLYKPNTGELFF